These 32 T cell receptor beta chains were sequenced from one sample in a study of blood T cell repertoires in COVID-19. Sequenced by immunoSEQ multiplex PCR; TCRdb stores in-frame clones only, minus some. This table holds 250,000 or so clones, 75% to 90% found once. Sequences were obtained from peripheral blood. These receptors were obtained from a woman aged 40 to 50 who had recovered from COVID-19.

V is TRBV30 and J is TRBJ2-7; D gene unclear. V dropped 1 base and J dropped 2 bases, with 9 bases sitting between them. CDR3 length: 13 amino acids. Per germline, CDR1 GTSNPN and CDR2 SVGIG (reference sequence). The CDR3 region has the DNA TGTGCCTGGAGTGCCCTTCGCGCCTACGAGCAGTACTTC. Its translation is CAWSALRAYEQYF. The full variable domain, in which reference TRBV30 and TRBJ2-7 provide the parts outside the CDR3, is SQTIHQWPATLVQPVGSPLSLECTVEGTSNPNLYWYRQAAGRGLQLLFYSVGIGQISSEVPQNLSASRPQDRQFILSSKKLLLSDSGFYLCAWSALRAYEQYFGPGTRLTVT.

The chain employs TRBV19 and TRBJ2-1; 9 nucleotides line up with TRBD2. Germline lookup yields CDR1 LNHDA and CDR2 SQIVND (reference sequence). The CDR3 is 13 amino acids. J was trimmed by 8 bases and V by 4 bases; bases with no gene match: 3. Here the CDR3 reads CASSSGGDYEQFF. The CDR3, as DNA: TGTGCCAGTAGTAGCGGGGGGGACTATGAGCAGTTCTTC.

The chain has TRBV2 and TRBJ2-7; the D gene is possibly TRBD2 (5 bases). Trimming cost V 5 bases and J 0 bases, with 11 bases left between them. Germline V CDR1 and CDR2: SNHLY, FYNNEI. This CDR3 contains 14 residues. CDR3 amino acids: CASSFIASSYEQYF. DNA for the CDR3: TGTGCCAGCAGTTTTATAGCGAGCTCCTACGAGCAGTACTTC.

The sample holds one count of this clone. This chain joins TRBV2 and TRBJ1-4, with 8 bases fitting TRBD1. V dropped 8 bases and J dropped 8; count of bases not matched to a gene: 10. This CDR3 region has 14 residues. From germline, CDR1 is SNHLY and CDR2 FYNNEI. CDR3 in DNA: TGTGCCAGCGCTGCGCAGGGGGCGACCGAAAAACTGTTTTTT. Translation: CASAAQGATEKLFF.

The J gene is TRBJ2-3, the V gene TRBV2, with unresolved D. The germline V gene encodes CDR1 SNHLY and CDR2 FYNNEI. This CDR3 region has 15 residues. Trimming took 7 bases from V and 1 from J, leaving 15 bases between them. The CDR3 reads CASTGSHKGTDTQYF. The CDR3 DNA is TGTGCCAGCACTGGCTCTCATAAAGGCACAGATACGCAGTATTTT. Full variable domain (remainder filled in from reference TRBV2 and TRBJ2-3): EPEVTQTPSHQVTQMGQEVILRCVPISNHLYFYWYRQILGQKVEFLVSFYNNEISEKSEIFDDQFSVERPDGSNFTLKIRSTKLEDSAMYFCASTGSHKGTDTQYFGPGTRLTVL.

The chain uses TRBV28 and TRBJ2-7, with 9 bases matching TRBD2. This CDR3 spans 15 amino acids. Germline V gives CDR1 MDHEN, CDR2 SYDVKM. V gave up 5 bases and J gave up 6 bases; unmatched junction bases: 11. The CDR3 loop reads CASSTPGLALREQYF. The CDR3 DNA reads TGTGCCAGCAGTACGCCGGGACTAGCTCTCCGCGAGCAGTACTTC.

V and J are TRBV5-1 and TRBJ2-7; TRBD2 agrees at 12 bases. In germline, CDR1 is SGHRS, CDR2 YFSETQ. The CDR3 covers 15 residues. Germline trimming cut 3 bases from V and 4 bases from J; bases unmatched to any gene: 5. CDR3 in amino acids: CASSSLAGGQYEQYF. The CDR3 DNA reads TGCGCCAGCAGCTCACTAGCGGGAGGACAGTACGAGCAGTACTTC.

The V and J genes are TRBV2 and TRBJ1-1; 9 bases fit TRBD1. The CDR3 loop spans 13 amino acids. CDR1 SNHLY and CDR2 FYNNEI come from the germline V gene. V dropped 7 bases and J dropped 4; count of bases not matched to a gene: 4. The CDR3 protein is CASNRGQGTEAFF. The CDR3 DNA reads TGTGCCAGCAACAGGGGGCAAGGCACTGAAGCTTTCTTT.

The chain employs TRBV7-3 and TRBJ1-2; D might be TRBD1 (6 bases). The ends were cut back, 4 bases at V and 6 bases at J, with 18 bases in the middle. This CDR3 spans 15 amino acids. Germline V gene lookup returns CDR1 SGHTA and CDR2 FQGTGA. CDR3 residues: CASSSPKGRGDGYTF. DNA for the CDR3: TGTGCCAGCAGCTCCCCGAAGGGCAGGGGCGATGGCTACACCTTC. Looking up the rest from reference TRBV7-3 and TRBJ1-2 gives the full variable domain: GAGVSQTPSNKVTEKGKYVELRCDPISGHTALYWYRQSLGQGPEFLIYFQGTGAADDSGLPNDRFFAVRPEGSVSTLKIQRTERGDSAVYLCASSSPKGRGDGYTFGSGTRLTVV.

This sequence joins TRBV7-9 and TRBJ2-7; 7 positions match TRBD2. The V segment lost 5 bases and the J segment 5 bases; nucleotides outside the gene matches: 15. CDR3 length: 16 residues. Germline lookup yields CDR1 SEHNR and CDR2 FQNEAQ (reference sequence). The CDR3 protein is CASSTPSSGKGHEQYF. The DNA for the CDR3 is TGTGCCAGCAGCACTCCTTCAAGCGGGAAGGGCCACGAGCAGTACTTC.

CDR3 region: CASSFTPSGQTYSGANVLTF. The CDR3 DNA sequence: TGTGCCAGCAGCTTCACTCCATCGGGACAAACCTACTCTGGGGCCAACGTCCTGACTTTC. The chain is built from TRBV5-5 and TRBJ2-6; D may be TRBD1 (6 bases). V lost 2 bases to trimming and J lost 0 bases, with 21 bases between them. This CDR3 has 20 amino acids. CDR1 is SGHKS and CDR2 is YYEKEE in the germline V gene (reference sequence).

The chain carries TRBV29-1 and TRBJ2-3, with 9 bases that match TRBD2. V gave up 1 base and J gave up 0 bases; unmatched junction bases: 11. CDR3 length equals 18 residues. Looked up from germline, CDR1 is SQVTM and CDR2 is ANQGSEA. CDR3: CSVEGSGRSPASTDTQYF. The CDR3 DNA sequence: TGCAGCGTTGAAGGTAGCGGGAGATCTCCAGCTAGCACAGATACGCAGTATTTT.

This sequence joins TRBV24-1 and TRBJ2-2, with D maybe TRBD2 (5 bases). Looked up from germline, CDR1 is KGHDR and CDR2 is SFDVKD. This CDR3 is built from 13 residues. V lost 3 bases to trimming and J lost 7 bases, with 8 bases between them. The CDR3 sequence: CATSDPGFGELFF. CDR3 in DNA: TGTGCCACCAGTGATCCGGGGTTCGGGGAGCTGTTTTTT.

CDR3 DNA sequence: TGTGCCAGCAGCTTTCTGTTTGCGGGAGTCTTGTCGGAGACCCAGTACTTC. Encoded protein: CASSFLFAGVLSETQYF. The J gene is TRBJ2-5, the V gene TRBV5-4; 7 bases align to TRBD2. Germline CDR1 reads SGHNT; CDR2 reads YYREEE (reference sequence). The CDR3 loop spans 17 amino acids. Trimming took 2 bases from V and 5 from J; bases not matched to a gene: 15.

V is TRBV5-1 and J is TRBJ1-6; TRBD1 matches at 7 bases. V shed 4 bases, J shed 4 bases, and the junction held 14 bases outside the gene matches. Per germline, CDR1 SGHRS and CDR2 YFSETQ. The CDR3 spans 18 residues. The CDR3 DNA follows: TGCGCCAGCAGCCTCGGGACAGCCGATATTTCTTATAATTCACCCCTCCACTTT. Its translation is CASSLGTADISYNSPLHF.

V is TRBV2 and J is TRBJ1-2; D unclear. Per germline, CDR1 SNHLY and CDR2 FYNNEI. The CDR3 is made up of 14 amino acids. Trimming removed 3 bases at V and 8 bases at J, with 16 bases between. The CDR3 DNA sequence: TGTGCCAGCAGTGAGGTGGGCCACAGTGAAGGCTACACCTTC. Translating it yields CASSEVGHSEGYTF.

The chain recombines TRBV6-2 or TRBV6-3 with TRBJ1-2; 9 bases are shared with TRBD1. Per germline, CDR1 MNHEY and CDR2 SVGEGT. This CDR3 spans 13 amino acids. V trimming: 6 bases; J trimming: 4 bases; junction bases outside the gene matches: 3. CDR3 protein: CASSLQGAYGYTF. In DNA form, the CDR3 reads TGTGCCAGCAGCTTACAGGGGGCCTATGGCTACACCTTC.

V gene TRBV20-1 combines with J gene TRBJ1-5, with D perhaps TRBD1 (5 bases). CDR1 and CDR2 from the germline V gene are DFQATT and SNEGSKA (reference sequence). Deletions cut 3 bases from V and 0 bases from J, with 12 bases between. This CDR3 is built from 15 residues. This chain's CDR3 is CSASQGTDSNQPQHF. The CDR3 DNA reads TGCAGTGCTAGTCAGGGAACGGATAGCAATCAGCCCCAGCATTTT.

This clone was detected only a few times. The chain carries TRBV6-5 and TRBJ1-3, with 10 bases fitting TRBD1. V lost 8 bases, J lost 3 bases, and 4 bases stayed unmatched. CDR3 length equals 14 residues. The germline V gene has CDR1 MNHEY and CDR2 SVGAGI. The CDR3 spells CASLDRGLGNTIYF. CDR3 sequence (DNA): TGTGCCAGCTTAGACAGGGGGCTTGGAAACACCATATATTTT.

The rearrangement joins TRBV5-1 to TRBJ2-7; TRBD2 matches 8 bases. Germline values: CDR1 SGHRS, CDR2 YFSETQ. This CDR3 has 17 amino acids. The V and J ends lost 4 bases and 3 bases, in that order; junction bases with no gene match: 15. This CDR3 is CASSHPGSSGFFYEQYF. The CDR3 nucleotides are TGCGCCAGCAGCCACCCAGGCTCTAGCGGGTTCTTCTACGAGCAGTACTTC.

The rearrangement links TRBV6-5 to TRBJ1-2, with D uncertain. This CDR3 has 15 amino acids. Germline V gene data show CDR1 as MNHEY and CDR2 as SVGAGI. V lost 0 bases and J lost 7, with 15 bases in between. The CDR3 DNA follows: TGTGCCAGCAGTTACTCGTCAGGATTGGGTGGTGGCTACACCTTC. It codes for CASSYSSGLGGGYTF.

The rearrangement uses TRBV7-6 and TRBJ2-3; TRBD2 might be the D (5 bases). The ends were cut back, 8 bases at V and 5 bases at J, with 5 bases in the middle. This CDR3 is 10 amino acids long. In germline, CDR1 is SGHVS, CDR2 FNYEAQ. The CDR3 region has the DNA TGTGCCAGCGAGGGAGATACGCAGTATTTT. Translating it yields CASEGDTQYF.

DNA of the CDR3: TGTGCCAGCAGAAAGACAGGGCCTAACACCGGGGAGCTGTTTTTT. Translated, it gives CASRKTGPNTGELFF. The chain has TRBV27 and TRBJ2-2, with 7 positions matching TRBD1. The CDR3 is 15 amino acids. V was pared by 6 bases and J by 2 bases, with 6 bases of the junction left unmatched. Germline CDR1 MNHEY, CDR2 SMNVEV (reference sequence).

This clone was seen only once. V gene TRBV5-1 combines with J gene TRBJ2-5; 7 nucleotides align to TRBD1. Trimming cost V 0 bases and J 4 bases; bases outside gene matches: 9. The V gene's germline CDR1 is SGHRS and CDR2 YFSETQ. The CDR3 is 16 amino acids. In nucleotides, the CDR3 is TGCGCCAGCAGCTTGGGGGGGAAGACAGGGCCAGAGACCCAGTACTTC. Its protein product is CASSLGGKTGPETQYF.

This clone was seen a single time. This chain uses TRBV5-1 with TRBJ2-1; 10 bases fit TRBD2. Per the germline V gene, CDR1 is SGHRS and CDR2 is YFSETQ. This CDR3 has 16 residues. V shed 4 bases, J shed 7 bases, and the junction held 11 bases outside the gene matches. In nucleotides, the CDR3 is TGCGCCAGCAGCAGGCCCCTAGCGGGAGCGCGTAATGAGCAGTTCTTC. Its protein is CASSRPLAGARNEQFF.

V usage is TRBV19 and J usage is TRBJ2-3; 13 bases line up with TRBD2. CDR1 is LNHDA and CDR2 is SQIVND in the germline V gene (reference sequence). The CDR3 has 16 amino acids. V lost 6 bases to trimming and J lost 8 bases; unmatched junction nucleotides: 11. The CDR3 loop reads CASRKPGLAGSVTQYF. In DNA, the CDR3 is TGTGCCAGTAGAAAACCGGGACTAGCGGGAAGTGTTACGCAGTATTTT.

The rearrangement links TRBV5-4 to TRBJ2-1; 7 bases match TRBD2. In germline, CDR1 is SGHNT, CDR2 YYREEE (reference sequence). V gave up 0 bases and J gave up 7 bases; unmatched junction bases: 7. The CDR3 extends over 15 amino acids. For the CDR3, the DNA is TGTGCCAGCAGCTTGGCCGGGAGGCCGTCTAATGAGCAGTTCTTC. Encoded protein: CASSLAGRPSNEQFF.

The V gene is TRBV18, the J gene TRBJ2-7; D remains unclear. Between the trimmed V and J ends, which lost 2 bases and 8 bases, there was a span of 13 bases. The CDR3 contains 13 residues. Germline V CDR1 and CDR2: KGHSH, LQKENI. The CDR3 loop is CASSPNLLDKQYF. The DNA of the CDR3 is TGTGCCAGCTCACCAAACCTCTTAGACAAGCAGTACTTC.

The V and J genes are TRBV29-1 and TRBJ2-7, with D possibly being TRBD1 (6 bases). CDR1 is SQVTM, CDR2 ANQGSEA, per germline. V was cut by 7 bases and J by 3 bases, with 19 bases left in between. The CDR3 has 14 residues. CDR3 in amino acids: CSGGRGYPYYEQYF. CDR3 DNA sequence: TGCAGCGGGGGAAGGGGGTACCCCTACTACGAGCAGTACTTC.

This clone was counted between two and nine times. The chain employs TRBV27 and TRBJ2-7; TRBD2 aligns across 12 bases. This CDR3 contains 15 residues. The J segment lost 4 bases and the V segment lost 5 bases, leaving 6 bases of the junction unmatched. Germline V gives CDR1 MNHEY, CDR2 SMNVEV (reference sequence). CDR3 loop: CASSGSSGREYEQYF. Written as DNA, the CDR3 is TGTGCCAGCAGTGGATCTAGCGGGAGGGAGTACGAGCAGTACTTC.

This clone is a singleton in its sample. The rearrangement joins TRBV28 to TRBJ1-2, with 9 bases that match TRBD1. Unmatched junction bases numbered 10, after V lost 5 bases and J lost 0 bases. The CDR3 has 17 amino acids. Germline loops: CDR1 MDHEN, CDR2 SYDVKM. The CDR3 region is CASSPNRDRDSNYGYTF. The CDR3 bases are TGTGCCAGCAGTCCTAATAGGGACAGGGACTCTAACTATGGCTACACCTTC.

V gene TRBV6-5 combines with J gene TRBJ2-7, with 8 bases matching TRBD2. CDR1 is MNHEY, CDR2 SVGAGI, per germline. The CDR3 is 15 residues long. V dropped 2 bases and J dropped 1; count of bases not matched to a gene: 4. As DNA, the CDR3 is TGTGCCAGCAGTTACGCGGGGGGAGGGTCCTACGAGCAGTACTTC. Encoded protein: CASSYAGGGSYEQYF.